The table lists the clone carrying this T cell receptor (beta chain) with many counts. Its antigen remains unknown. TCRdb fed the reads into MiXCR, producing one record per CDR3 protein. Among 130,000 or so distinct CDR3 sequences listed, 5.5% to 7% were seen once. V dropped 3 bases and J dropped 1; count of bases not matched to a gene: 4. Germline CDR1 reads SEHNR; CDR2 reads FQNEAQ (reference sequence). This CDR3 region has 15 residues. This sample stems from a study of T cell repertoires in cytomegalovirus infection. Turning to the study itself: It was the public TCR beta signatures that indicated both CMV infection and matching HLA type. General study points: Carriage of CMV together with the relevant HLA was identifiable through cumulative public TCR beta family frequency. Dominant in the ex vivo response were TCR beta clonotypes restricted by HLA-C and specific for CMV.

Sequencing used PBMCs. The V and J genes are TRBV7-9 and TRBJ1-2; 8 bases align to TRBD1. This sequence was found in a human donor in good health (CMV status not recorded). Some clones in this sample may be carry-over from other donors' samples. The CDR3 sequence: CASSLDREVNYGYTF. Written as DNA, the CDR3 is TGTGCCAGCAGCTTGGACAGGGAGGTTAACTATGGCTACACCTTC.